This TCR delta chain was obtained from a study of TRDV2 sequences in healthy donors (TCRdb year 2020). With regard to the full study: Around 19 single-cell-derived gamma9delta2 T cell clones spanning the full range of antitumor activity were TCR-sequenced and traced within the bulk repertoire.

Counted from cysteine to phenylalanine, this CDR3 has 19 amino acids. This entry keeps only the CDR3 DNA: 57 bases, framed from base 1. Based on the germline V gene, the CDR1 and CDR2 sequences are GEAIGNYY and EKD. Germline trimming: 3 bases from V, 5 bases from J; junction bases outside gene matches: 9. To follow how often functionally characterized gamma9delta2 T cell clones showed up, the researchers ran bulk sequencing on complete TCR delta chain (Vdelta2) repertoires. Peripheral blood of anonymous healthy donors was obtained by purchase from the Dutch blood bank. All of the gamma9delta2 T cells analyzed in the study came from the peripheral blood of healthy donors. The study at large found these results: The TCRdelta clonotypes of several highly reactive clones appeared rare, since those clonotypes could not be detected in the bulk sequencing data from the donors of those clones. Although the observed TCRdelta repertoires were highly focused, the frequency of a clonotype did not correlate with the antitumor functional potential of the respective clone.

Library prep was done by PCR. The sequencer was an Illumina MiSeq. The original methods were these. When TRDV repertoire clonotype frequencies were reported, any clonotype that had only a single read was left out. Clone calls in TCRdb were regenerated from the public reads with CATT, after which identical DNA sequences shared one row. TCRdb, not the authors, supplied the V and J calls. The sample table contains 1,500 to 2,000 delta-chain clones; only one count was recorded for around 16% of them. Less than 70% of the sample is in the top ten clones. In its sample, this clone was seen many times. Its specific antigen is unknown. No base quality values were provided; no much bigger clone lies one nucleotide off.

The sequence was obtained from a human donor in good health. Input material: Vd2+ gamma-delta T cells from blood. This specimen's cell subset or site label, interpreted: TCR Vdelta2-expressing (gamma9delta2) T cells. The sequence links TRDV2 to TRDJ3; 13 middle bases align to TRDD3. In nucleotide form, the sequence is TGTGCCTGTGACGTACTACTGGGGGATACGAACCGGGACACCCGACAGATGTTTTTC. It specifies CACDVLLGDTNRDTRQMFF.